Included here is one TCR beta chain sequence, with context. Authors' processing steps: Estimates of nucleated cell counts were drawn from the amplification of reference gene primers. Generated by immunoSEQ multiplex PCR, the TCRdb table keeps only in-frame clones and is missing some. V, J and clone size are those of that table, while D and trimming were read from the DNA. The sample shows some 150,000 clones, approximately 86% of them seen only once. This entry belongs to a study of blood T cell repertoires in COVID-19. Turning to the study itself: The origin of the acute and convalescent COVID-19 samples was the United States, Italy and Spain. PBMCs, B-cell-depleted T cells, or T cells were the source of the cDNA or gDNA that made up the material.

Germline CDR1 reads LNHDA; CDR2 reads SQIVND (reference sequence). The J segment lost 2 bases and the V segment lost 6 bases, leaving 7 bases of the junction unmatched. This CDR3 comprises 15 residues. The source of this sequence is a man aged 70-80 years with acute or convalescent COVID-19. The V gene is TRBV19, the J gene TRBJ2-5; 9 positions match TRBD2. The sequenced sample consisted of peripheral blood. The CDR3 loop is CASRFSTSGQETQYF. The CDR3 nucleotides are TGTGCCAGTAGGTTCTCTACTAGCGGGCAAGAGACCCAGTACTTC.